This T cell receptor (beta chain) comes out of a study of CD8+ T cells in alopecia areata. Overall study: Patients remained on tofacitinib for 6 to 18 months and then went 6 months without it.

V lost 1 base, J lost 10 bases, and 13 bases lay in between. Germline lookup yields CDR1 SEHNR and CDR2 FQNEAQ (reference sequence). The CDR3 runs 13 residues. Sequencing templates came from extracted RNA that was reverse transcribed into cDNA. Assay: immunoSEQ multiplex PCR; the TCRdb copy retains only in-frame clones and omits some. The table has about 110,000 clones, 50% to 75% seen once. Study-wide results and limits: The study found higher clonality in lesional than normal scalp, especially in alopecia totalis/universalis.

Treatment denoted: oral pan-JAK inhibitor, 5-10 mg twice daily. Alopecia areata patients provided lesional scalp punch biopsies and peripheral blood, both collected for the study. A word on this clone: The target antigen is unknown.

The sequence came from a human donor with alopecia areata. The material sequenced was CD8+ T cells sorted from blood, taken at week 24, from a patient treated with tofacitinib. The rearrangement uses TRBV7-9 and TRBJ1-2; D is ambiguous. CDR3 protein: CASSLEDPLPYTF. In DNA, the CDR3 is TGTGCCAGCAGCTTAGAGGATCCTCTTCCCTACACCTTC.